The clone carrying this T cell receptor (beta chain) has ten or more counts. What it binds is unknown. Whole blood was used without fractionation, so all unsorted peripheral T cells were included. CDR1 is MDHEN, CDR2 SYDVKM, per germline. Trimming took 7 bases from V and 5 from J; bases not matched to a gene: 8. This CDR3 region has 15 residues. Approximately 500 ng RNA was reverse transcribed with alpha and beta constant-region primers. Alpha and beta chain libraries were made separately by chain-specific third strand synthesis with multiplexing indices. The cDNA received a 5' RACE adapter containing a random hexamer plus an SP2 sequencing primer site. Second strand DNA was synthesized using a primer at the SP2 site. MiXCR, applied by TCRdb to the 5' RACE reads, yields one record per CDR3 protein. This table holds under 10,000 distinct CDR3 sequences, approximately 5.3% found once. This record belongs to a study of HIV-infected patients and healthy controls. The study, taken as a whole, reports: Compared with untreated HIV+ repertoires, healthy controls showed roughly threefold more distinct CDR3s and higher Shannon diversity. Eight alpha and eight beta V genes differed significantly in mean usage between HIV-infected patients and controls.

The chain uses TRBV28 and TRBJ2-1, with TRBD1 matching over 10 bases. Sequenced: blood. The clonotype was recovered from an adult in good health. The CDR3 DNA reads as TGTGCCAGCAAGTTGGGACAGGGGTCTAACAATGAGCAGTTCTTC. Protein product: CASKLGQGSNNEQFF.